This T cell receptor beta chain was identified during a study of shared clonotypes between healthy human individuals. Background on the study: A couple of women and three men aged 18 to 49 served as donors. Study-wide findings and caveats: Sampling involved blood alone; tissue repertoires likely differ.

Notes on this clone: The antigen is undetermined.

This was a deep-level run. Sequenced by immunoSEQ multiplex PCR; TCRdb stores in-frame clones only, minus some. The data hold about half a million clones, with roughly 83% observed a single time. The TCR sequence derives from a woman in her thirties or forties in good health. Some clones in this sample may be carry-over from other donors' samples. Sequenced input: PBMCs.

CDR3 bases: TGTGCCAGCTCATCAGACGGACAGGGCACTGAAGCTTTCTTT. This codes for CASSSDGQGTEAFF. The V call is TRBV18, the J call TRBJ1-1, with 8 nucleotides matching TRBD1. The CDR3 totals 14 residues. Germline V lookup: CDR1 KGHSH, CDR2 LQKENI. The V gene end was trimmed by 5 bases and the J gene end by 4 bases; junction bases not matched to a gene: 6.